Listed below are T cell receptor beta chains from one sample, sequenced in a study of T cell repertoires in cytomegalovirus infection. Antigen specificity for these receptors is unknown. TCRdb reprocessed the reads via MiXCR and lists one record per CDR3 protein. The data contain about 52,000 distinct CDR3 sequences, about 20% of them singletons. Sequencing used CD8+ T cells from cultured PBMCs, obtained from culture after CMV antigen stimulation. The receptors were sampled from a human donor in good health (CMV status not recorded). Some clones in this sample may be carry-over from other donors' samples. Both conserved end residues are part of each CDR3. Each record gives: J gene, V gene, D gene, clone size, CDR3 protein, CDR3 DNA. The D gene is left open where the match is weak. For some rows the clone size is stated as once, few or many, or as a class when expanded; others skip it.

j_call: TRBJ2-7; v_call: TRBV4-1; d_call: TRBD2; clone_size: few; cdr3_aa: CASSQQGLAGQYEQYF; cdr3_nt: TGCGCCAGCAGCCAACAAGGACTAGCGGGGCAATACGAGCAGTACTTC
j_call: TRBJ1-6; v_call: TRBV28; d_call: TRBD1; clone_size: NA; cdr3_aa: CASSSWTGPYNSPLRF; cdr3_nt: TGTGCCAGCAGTTCCTGGACAGGTCCCTATAATTCACCCCTCCGCTTT
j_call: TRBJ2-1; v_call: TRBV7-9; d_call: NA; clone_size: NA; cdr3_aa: CASSSWAEDNEQFF; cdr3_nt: TGTGCCAGCAGCTCGTGGGCAGAGGACAATGAGCAGTTCTTC
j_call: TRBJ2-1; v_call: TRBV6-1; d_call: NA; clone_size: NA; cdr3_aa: CASSWSGNEQFF; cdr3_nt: TGTGCCAGCAGTTGGTCCGGGAATGAGCAGTTCTTC
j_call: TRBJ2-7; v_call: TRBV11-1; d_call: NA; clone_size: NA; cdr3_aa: CASRGAGPGTFSDEQYF; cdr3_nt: TGTGCCAGCAGGGGGGCAGGCCCCGGGACCTTCTCGGACGAGCAGTACTTC
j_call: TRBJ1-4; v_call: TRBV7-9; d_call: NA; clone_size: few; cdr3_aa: CASSSDSSSTNEKLFF; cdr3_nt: TGTGCCAGCAGCTCGGACAGCTCTTCAACTAATGAAAAACTGTTTTTT
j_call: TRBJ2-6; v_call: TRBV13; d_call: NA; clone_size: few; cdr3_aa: CASSPFFTGTGNVLTF; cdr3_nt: TGTGCCAGCAGCCCCTTTTTCACAGGGACCGGTAACGTCCTGACTTTC
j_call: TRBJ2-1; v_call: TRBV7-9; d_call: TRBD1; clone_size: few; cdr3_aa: CASSLRDRDFREQFF; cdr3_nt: TGTGCCAGCAGCCTCCGGGACAGGGATTTTCGGGAGCAGTTCTTC
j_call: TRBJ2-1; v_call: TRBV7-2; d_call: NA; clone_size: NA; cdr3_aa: CASSRRQTLSYNEQFF; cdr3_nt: TGTGCCAGCAGCAGAAGACAGACCCTTTCCTACAATGAGCAGTTCTTC
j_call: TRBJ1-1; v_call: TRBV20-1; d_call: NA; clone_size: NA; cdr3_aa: CSARDPQGENTEAFF; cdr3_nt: TGCAGTGCTAGAGATCCGCAGGGAGAGAACACTGAAGCTTTCTTT
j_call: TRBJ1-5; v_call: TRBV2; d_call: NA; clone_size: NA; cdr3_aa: CASSEGRGGFNQPQHF; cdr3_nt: TGTGCCAGCAGTGAAGGTAGAGGAGGTTTTAATCAGCCCCAGCATTTT
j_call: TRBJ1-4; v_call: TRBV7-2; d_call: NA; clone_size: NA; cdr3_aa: CASTHRSEKLFF; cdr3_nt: TGTGCCAGCACTCACCGGAGTGAAAAACTGTTTTTT
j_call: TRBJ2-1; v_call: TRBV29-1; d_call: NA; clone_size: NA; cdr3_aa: CSVEDPTRKSYNEQFF; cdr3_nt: TGCAGCGTTGAAGATCCCACCAGAAAGTCCTACAATGAGCAGTTCTTC
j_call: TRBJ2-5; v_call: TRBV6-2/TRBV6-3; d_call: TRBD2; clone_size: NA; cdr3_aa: CASSPLLAGYQETQYF; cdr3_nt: TGTGCCAGCAGCCCCCTACTAGCGGGGTACCAAGAGACCCAGTACTTC
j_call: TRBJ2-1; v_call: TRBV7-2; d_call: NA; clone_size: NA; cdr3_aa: CASSFRRGPINEQFF; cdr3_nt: TGTGCCAGCAGCTTCAGGCGGGGTCCAATCAATGAGCAGTTCTTC
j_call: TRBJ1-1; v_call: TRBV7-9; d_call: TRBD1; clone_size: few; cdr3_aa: CASSSSGGGGRITEAFF; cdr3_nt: TGTGCCAGCAGCTCTTCGGGGGGAGGGGGCCGGATCACTGAAGCTTTCTTT
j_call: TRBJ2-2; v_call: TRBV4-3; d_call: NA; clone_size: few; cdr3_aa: CASSPGTGELFF; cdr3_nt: TGCGCCAGCAGCCCAGGCACCGGGGAGCTGTTTTTT
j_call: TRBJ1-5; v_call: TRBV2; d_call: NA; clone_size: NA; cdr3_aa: CASNRRRDSSNQPQHF; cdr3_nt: TGTGCCAGCAACCGACGGAGAGATAGTAGCAATCAGCCCCAGCATTTT
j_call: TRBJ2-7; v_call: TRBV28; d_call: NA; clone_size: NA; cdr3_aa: CASSLGWKTGRTRESYEQYF; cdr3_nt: TGTGCCAGCAGTTTAGGTTGGAAAACGGGGCGGACACGGGAGTCCTACGAGCAGTACTTC
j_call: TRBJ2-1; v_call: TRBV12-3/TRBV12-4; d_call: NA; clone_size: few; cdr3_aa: CASSPLRSYNEQFF; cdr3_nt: TGTGCCAGCAGTCCCCTTCGCTCCTACAATGAGCAGTTCTTC
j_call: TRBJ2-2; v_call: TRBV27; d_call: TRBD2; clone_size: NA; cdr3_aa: CASGLAVAGELFF; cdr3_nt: TGTGCCAGCGGACTAGCGGTCGCCGGGGAGCTGTTTTTT
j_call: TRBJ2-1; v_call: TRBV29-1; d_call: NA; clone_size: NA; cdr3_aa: CSGEVGGANEQFF; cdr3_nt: TGCAGCGGCGAGGTGGGGGGGGCCAATGAGCAGTTCTTC
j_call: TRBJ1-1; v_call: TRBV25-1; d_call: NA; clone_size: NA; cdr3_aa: CASSELQGLAFF; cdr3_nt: TGTGCCAGCAGTGAACTTCAGGGTTTGGCTTTCTTT
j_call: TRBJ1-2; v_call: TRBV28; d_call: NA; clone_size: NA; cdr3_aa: CASSGAWGALGYTF; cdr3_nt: TGTGCCAGCAGTGGTGCTTGGGGCGCCTTAGGCTACACCTTC
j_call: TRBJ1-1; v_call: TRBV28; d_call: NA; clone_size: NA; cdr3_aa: CASSLELGLNTEAFF; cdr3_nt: TGTGCCAGCAGTTTAGAGCTGGGTCTGAACACTGAAGCTTTCTTT
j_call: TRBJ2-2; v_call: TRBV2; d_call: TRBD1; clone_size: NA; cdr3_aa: CASSYRGRTGELFF; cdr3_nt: TGTGCCAGCAGTTACAGGGGACGGACCGGGGAGCTGTTTTTT